This T cell receptor (beta chain) was obtained from a study of OX40 agonist ivuxolimab in advanced cancers. For the wider study: Ivuxolimab, which targeted the costimulatory receptor OX40 (CD134), was an agonistic, fully human IgG2 monoclonal antibody. Intravenous ivuxolimab was administered to patients every 2 weeks at six dose levels: 0.01, 0.1, 0.3, 1.5, 3 and 10 mg/kg. The paper reports the monotherapy dose-escalation portion (N of about 50 patients) of the phase I ivuxolimab trial. Partial responses were achieved by three dose-escalation patients, of whom one had hepatocellular carcinoma and two had cutaneous melanoma. Patients were allowed to have had prior anti-PD-1, anti-PD-L1 or anti-CTLA-4 therapy, and around 37% of the dose-escalation patients had previously received checkpoint inhibitors. The point of sequencing TCRbeta in the periphery was to test whether ivuxolimab changed TCR sequence diversity and drove clonal T-cell expansion. In the dose-escalation cohort, 70% to 85% of patients were male, and the mean age was approximately 60 years with a range of roughly 20 to 80. Of the roughly 52 patients in dose escalation, approximately 20 had hepatocellular carcinoma, approximately 15 had melanoma, 9 had renal cell carcinoma and 9 had head and neck cancer. Results the study describes overall, beyond this receptor: After ivuxolimab, expanded clones were on average more numerous among CD8+ T cells than among CD4+ T cells. At doses of 0.1 to 3.0 mg/kg, clonal expansion of both CD4+ and CD8+ blood T cells was observed from baseline to week 6. Low levels of normalized T-cell clonal expansion were also seen in some patients who did not respond. Partial responders in the 0.1-3.0 mg/kg groups had among the lowest normalized peripheral clonal expansion, especially among CD8+ T cells. Which antigens the clonally expanded peripheral T cells were specific for was not determined.

Relative to germline, V is 0 bases shorter and J is 0 bases shorter, with 9 bases between their ends. From a lookup of the germline V gene, CDR1 and CDR2 are LGHNA and YNFKEQ. The CDR3 measures 16 amino acids from cysteine to phenylalanine. The only DNA kept is the CDR3, 48 bases in frame from the first base. Patients with autoimmune disease history or receiving systemic immunosuppression were excluded from the trial. In every dose cohort, peripheral blood was drawn for TCR sequencing at baseline, cycle 4 day 1, and cycle 7 day 1. Samples came from an open-label, multicenter, first-in-human phase I dose-escalation trial of ivuxolimab. Adults with locally advanced or metastatic head and neck squamous cell, hepatocellular, melanoma or renal cell carcinoma were enrolled in the trial. Before TCR sequencing, CD4+ and CD8+ T cells were separately sorted from peripheral blood. Genomic DNA was extracted from sorted cells for sequencing of the TCRbeta CDR3 region. TCRbeta CDR3 regions were sequenced using the immunoSEQ Assay. In its TCRdb copy, this immuneACCESS table keeps in-frame sequences only and misses some clones. Where compared with another copy, unresolved V genes explain less than half of these, and the others have no known cause. This sample comprises just over 70,000 clones, around 83% of them detected only once. Less than 0.85% of the sample is held by the ten biggest clonotypes.

For this clone: Its antigen has not been determined. The sample holds no much larger clone one base away, and base qualities are not on file.

This chain is built from TRBV4-2 and TRBJ2-4; the D call is possibly TRBD1 or TRBD2, each sharing 5 bases. The TCR originated in an adult with an advanced solid tumor such as melanoma, head and neck, liver or kidney cancer. The sample consisted of CD4+ or CD8+ T cells sorted from blood, taken in a trial of the OX40 agonist ivuxolimab. The nucleotide sequence reads as follows: TGTGCCAGCAGCCAAGATAAGGGGACAGCCAAAAACATTCAGTACTTC. Translated, this gives CASSQDKGTAKNIQYF.